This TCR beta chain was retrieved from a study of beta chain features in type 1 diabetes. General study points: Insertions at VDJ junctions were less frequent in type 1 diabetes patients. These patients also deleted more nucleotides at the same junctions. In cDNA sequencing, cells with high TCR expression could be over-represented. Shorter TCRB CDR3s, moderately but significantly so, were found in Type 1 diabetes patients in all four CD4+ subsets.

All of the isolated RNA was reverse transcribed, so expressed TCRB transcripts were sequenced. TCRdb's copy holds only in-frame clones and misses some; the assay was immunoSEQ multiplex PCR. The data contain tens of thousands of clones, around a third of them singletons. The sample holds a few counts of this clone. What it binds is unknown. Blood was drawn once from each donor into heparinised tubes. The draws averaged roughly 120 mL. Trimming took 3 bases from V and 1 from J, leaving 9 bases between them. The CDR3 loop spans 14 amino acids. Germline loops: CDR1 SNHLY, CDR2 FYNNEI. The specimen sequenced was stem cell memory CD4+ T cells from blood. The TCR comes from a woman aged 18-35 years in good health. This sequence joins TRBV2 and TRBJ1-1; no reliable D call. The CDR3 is CASSDGAGNTEAFF. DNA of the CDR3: TGTGCCAGCAGTGACGGTGCCGGGAACACTGAAGCTTTCTTT.